A selection of T cell receptor beta chains follows, all from one sample in a study of monozygotic twins with inflammatory bowel disease. TCRdb re-called the 5' RACE reads and catalogs CDR3 proteins one per entry, DNA excluded. The sample table sets out hundreds of thousands of distinct CDR3 sequences. Material for sequencing was blood. Receptors were obtained from a human donor with ulcerative colitis or Crohn's disease, or a healthy co-twin of an affected twin (not recorded which). The CDR3 runs from the conserved cysteine through the conserved F or W.

>TRBJ1-2|TRBV7-6
CASSLNSGGVGYGYTF
>TRBJ2-5|TRBV3-1
CASSQDLASGSVKTQYF
>TRBJ1-2|TRBV20-1
CSAEGTVPFYGYTF
>TRBJ1-5|TRBV6-5
CASSWQSNQPQHF
>TRBJ2-7|TRBV6-1
CASTAGHPRDEQYF
>TRBJ1-3|TRBV5-1
CASSSGGIASGNTIYF
>TRBJ2-7|TRBV12-3/TRBV12-4
CASSFQPGQGGEQYF
>TRBJ2-1|TRBV30
CAWSVGNEQFF
>TRBJ2-7|TRBV11-2
CASSLSQYEQYF
>TRBJ2-3|TRBV21-1
CASSKVKRGAQYF
>TRBJ1-1|TRBV30
CAWSVVTATVNTEAFF
>TRBJ2-5|TRBV12-3/TRBV12-4
CASSLIRQGQETQYF
>TRBJ1-1|TRBV6-5
CATWTGSTEAFF
>TRBJ1-1|TRBV7-9
CASSLVAGTEAFF
>TRBJ1-1|TRBV20-1
CSARDRTPLSTEAFF
>TRBJ2-7|TRBV6-5
CASSYRATYEQYF
>TRBJ2-7|TRBV20-1
CSAPWLGEQYF
>TRBJ2-3|TRBV28
CASSTADTQYF
>TRBJ2-1|TRBV20-1
CSAHRQGTYNEQFF
>TRBJ2-2|TRBV12-3/TRBV12-4
CASTVGVNTGELFF
>TRBJ1-5|TRBV7-2
CASSLSHNQPQHF
>TRBJ1-1|TRBV5-1
CASSMGQALVNTEAFF
>TRBJ2-5|TRBV4-1
CASSQATAGAAGWETQYF
>TRBJ2-1|TRBV5-1
CASSLGQSSGVGEQFF
>TRBJ2-5|TRBV29-1
CSVESQETQYF
>TRBJ1-2|TRBV7-9
CASSLAPGQGWSGYTF
>TRBJ1-6|TRBV30
CAWSTGTPNSPLHF
>TRBJ2-7|TRBV28
CASRKGSYEQYF
>TRBJ1-4|TRBV3-1
CASSQDLYGGRPEKLFF
>TRBJ2-3|TRBV5-4
CASSLGLAGDGVGTDTQYF
>TRBJ2-2|TRBV6-5
CASSYSTVKGELFF
>TRBJ2-7|TRBV7-2
CASSSTDRQYF
>TRBJ1-6|TRBV20-1
CSASRGGPVNSPLHF
>TRBJ2-1|TRBV7-8
CASSPGPGLTNEQFF
>TRBJ2-1|TRBV12-3/TRBV12-4
CASSTGTGYNEQFF
>TRBJ1-2|TRBV27
CASSRPGYGYTF
>TRBJ2-3|TRBV28
CASTIPVGQGGTDTQYF
>TRBJ2-1|TRBV4-2
CASSPRGGTGLNEQFF
>TRBJ2-2|TRBV10-3
CAIMGQGASGELFF
>TRBJ1-5|TRBV30
CAWSKGSNQPQHF
>TRBJ2-1|TRBV20-1
CSARLAGDHNEQFF
>TRBJ1-5|TRBV20-1
CSAIPGDSNQPQHF
>TRBJ1-4|TRBV25-1
CASSAGQRGNEKLFF
>TRBJ1-5|TRBV20-1
CSADTDSNQPQHF
>TRBJ2-1|TRBV7-6
CASSARQGRSLGANEQFF